This TCR beta chain is drawn from a study of blood T cell repertoires in COVID-19. Study as a whole: T cells, B-cell-depleted T cells, or PBMCs supplied cDNA or gDNA.

Germline values: CDR1 SGHTA, CDR2 FQGTGA. The CDR3 has 18 residues. The J segment lost 4 bases and the V segment lost 5 bases, leaving 15 bases of the junction unmatched. Authors' methods: Nucleated cell number was recorded as an estimate derived from reference gene primer amplification. The assay was immunoSEQ multiplex PCR, and TCRdb's table has in-frame clones only and misses some. The D gene and trimming were derived from the DNA, and the V and J assignments and clone size from that table. This sample carries about 33,000 clones, 70% to 90% of them seen once, and the ten largest clones take 6.5% to 7.5%.

The chain combines TRBV7-3 with TRBJ2-3; the match to TRBD2 covers 10 bases. The sequence was obtained from a man between 60 and 75 years old with active COVID-19. Sequenced sample: peripheral blood. The CDR3, as DNA: TGTGCCAGCAGCCCCTCTGTGGGAGCTAGCGGGAGAGCAGATACGCAGTATTTT. Amino acids: CASSPSVGASGRADTQYF.